Below, 6 T cell receptor beta chains from the same sample are listed, as sequenced in a study of tumor-infiltrating lymphocytes in primary liver carcinoma. Both blood RNA, taken from unsorted whole blood, and germline DNA were extracted. Priming with a constant-region primer yielded TCR beta cDNA from 400 to 550 ng total RNA. Libraries for TCR beta were built through three nested multiplex PCR rounds, which together made up a slightly modified ARM-PCR procedure. TRBV1-TRBV30 forward primers paired with a C-beta reverse primer were used in the first two PCR rounds, which ran approximately 10 cycles each. TCRdb processed the multiplex PCR reads anew with MiXCR; each CDR3 protein has one entry. Counted here are over 250,000 distinct CDR3 sequences, around three fifths occurring once; the ten biggest clones make up over 15%. The sequencing input was peripheral blood. These receptors originate from a woman under 40 with primary liver carcinoma and hepatitis B virus infection.

V is TRBV6-2 or TRBV6-3 and J is TRBJ1-5, with D uncertain. V was trimmed by 5 bases and J by 0 bases, leaving 8 bases between them. The CDR3 runs to 14 residues. The V gene's germline CDR1 is MNHEY and CDR2 SVGEGT. The CDR3 nucleotides are TGTGCCAGCAGTGATAGATATAGCAATCAGCCCCAGCATTTT. Residues: CASSDRYSNQPQHF.

This clonotype was detected only a few times. The V and J genes are TRBV12-3 or TRBV12-4 and TRBJ2-2; D is perhaps TRBD2 (5 bases). V gave up 1 base and J gave up 3 bases, with 9 bases separating them. The CDR3 runs 15 residues. The CDR3 region is CASSLGPADTGELFF. In DNA form, the CDR3 reads TGTGCCAGCAGTTTAGGGCCAGCGGACACCGGGGAGCTGTTTTTT.

This clonotype was detected only a few times. The rearrangement joins TRBV6-2 or TRBV6-3 to TRBJ2-1; perhaps TRBD2 as D (5 bases). Trimming pared 6 bases from V and 6 bases from J, leaving 18 bases between. This CDR3 is built from 15 residues. Germline V gives CDR1 MNHEY, CDR2 SVGEGT. The CDR3 DNA reads as TGTGCCAGCAGCAGCTCCCAAGCGGCTCCCAATGAGCAGTTCTTC. Translating gives CASSSSQAAPNEQFF.

On this clonotype: The junction departs from the called germline gene at one end, perhaps through a read error. The CDR3 loop is CASGQGWGTEAFF. The CDR3, as DNA: TGCGCCAGCGGCCAAGGGTGGGGGACTGAAGCTTTCTTT. The chain recombines TRBV4-1 with TRBJ1-1; the D gene is possibly TRBD1 (5 bases). The CDR3 is made up of 13 amino acids. Germline-derived CDR1 and CDR2 are MGHRA and YSYEKL.

As to this clonotype: Since a much larger clone is just one base distant, this may be a read error. This chain uses TRBV6-5 with TRBJ1-4; tentatively, D is TRBD1 (6 bases). The V gene's germline CDR1 is MNHEY and CDR2 SVGAGI. The CDR3 length is 14 residues. Between the trimmed V and J ends, which lost 8 bases and 7 bases, there was a span of 17 bases. The CDR3 loop reads CASCTGILGEKLFF. The CDR3 bases are TGTGCCAGCTGTACAGGGATACTGGGTGAAAAACTGTTTTTT.

In regard to this clonotype: At one of its ends the junction is not consistent with the germline gene, which may arise from a read error. The V call is TRBV4-1, the J call TRBJ2-2; D possibly corresponds to TRBD2 (5 bases). Looked up from germline, CDR1 is MGHRA and CDR2 is YSYEKL. This CDR3 comprises 13 residues. This CDR3 is CASRSSLAGELSF. Written as DNA, the CDR3 is TGCGCCAGCAGGAGCTCTTTGGCCGGGGAGCTGTCTTTT.